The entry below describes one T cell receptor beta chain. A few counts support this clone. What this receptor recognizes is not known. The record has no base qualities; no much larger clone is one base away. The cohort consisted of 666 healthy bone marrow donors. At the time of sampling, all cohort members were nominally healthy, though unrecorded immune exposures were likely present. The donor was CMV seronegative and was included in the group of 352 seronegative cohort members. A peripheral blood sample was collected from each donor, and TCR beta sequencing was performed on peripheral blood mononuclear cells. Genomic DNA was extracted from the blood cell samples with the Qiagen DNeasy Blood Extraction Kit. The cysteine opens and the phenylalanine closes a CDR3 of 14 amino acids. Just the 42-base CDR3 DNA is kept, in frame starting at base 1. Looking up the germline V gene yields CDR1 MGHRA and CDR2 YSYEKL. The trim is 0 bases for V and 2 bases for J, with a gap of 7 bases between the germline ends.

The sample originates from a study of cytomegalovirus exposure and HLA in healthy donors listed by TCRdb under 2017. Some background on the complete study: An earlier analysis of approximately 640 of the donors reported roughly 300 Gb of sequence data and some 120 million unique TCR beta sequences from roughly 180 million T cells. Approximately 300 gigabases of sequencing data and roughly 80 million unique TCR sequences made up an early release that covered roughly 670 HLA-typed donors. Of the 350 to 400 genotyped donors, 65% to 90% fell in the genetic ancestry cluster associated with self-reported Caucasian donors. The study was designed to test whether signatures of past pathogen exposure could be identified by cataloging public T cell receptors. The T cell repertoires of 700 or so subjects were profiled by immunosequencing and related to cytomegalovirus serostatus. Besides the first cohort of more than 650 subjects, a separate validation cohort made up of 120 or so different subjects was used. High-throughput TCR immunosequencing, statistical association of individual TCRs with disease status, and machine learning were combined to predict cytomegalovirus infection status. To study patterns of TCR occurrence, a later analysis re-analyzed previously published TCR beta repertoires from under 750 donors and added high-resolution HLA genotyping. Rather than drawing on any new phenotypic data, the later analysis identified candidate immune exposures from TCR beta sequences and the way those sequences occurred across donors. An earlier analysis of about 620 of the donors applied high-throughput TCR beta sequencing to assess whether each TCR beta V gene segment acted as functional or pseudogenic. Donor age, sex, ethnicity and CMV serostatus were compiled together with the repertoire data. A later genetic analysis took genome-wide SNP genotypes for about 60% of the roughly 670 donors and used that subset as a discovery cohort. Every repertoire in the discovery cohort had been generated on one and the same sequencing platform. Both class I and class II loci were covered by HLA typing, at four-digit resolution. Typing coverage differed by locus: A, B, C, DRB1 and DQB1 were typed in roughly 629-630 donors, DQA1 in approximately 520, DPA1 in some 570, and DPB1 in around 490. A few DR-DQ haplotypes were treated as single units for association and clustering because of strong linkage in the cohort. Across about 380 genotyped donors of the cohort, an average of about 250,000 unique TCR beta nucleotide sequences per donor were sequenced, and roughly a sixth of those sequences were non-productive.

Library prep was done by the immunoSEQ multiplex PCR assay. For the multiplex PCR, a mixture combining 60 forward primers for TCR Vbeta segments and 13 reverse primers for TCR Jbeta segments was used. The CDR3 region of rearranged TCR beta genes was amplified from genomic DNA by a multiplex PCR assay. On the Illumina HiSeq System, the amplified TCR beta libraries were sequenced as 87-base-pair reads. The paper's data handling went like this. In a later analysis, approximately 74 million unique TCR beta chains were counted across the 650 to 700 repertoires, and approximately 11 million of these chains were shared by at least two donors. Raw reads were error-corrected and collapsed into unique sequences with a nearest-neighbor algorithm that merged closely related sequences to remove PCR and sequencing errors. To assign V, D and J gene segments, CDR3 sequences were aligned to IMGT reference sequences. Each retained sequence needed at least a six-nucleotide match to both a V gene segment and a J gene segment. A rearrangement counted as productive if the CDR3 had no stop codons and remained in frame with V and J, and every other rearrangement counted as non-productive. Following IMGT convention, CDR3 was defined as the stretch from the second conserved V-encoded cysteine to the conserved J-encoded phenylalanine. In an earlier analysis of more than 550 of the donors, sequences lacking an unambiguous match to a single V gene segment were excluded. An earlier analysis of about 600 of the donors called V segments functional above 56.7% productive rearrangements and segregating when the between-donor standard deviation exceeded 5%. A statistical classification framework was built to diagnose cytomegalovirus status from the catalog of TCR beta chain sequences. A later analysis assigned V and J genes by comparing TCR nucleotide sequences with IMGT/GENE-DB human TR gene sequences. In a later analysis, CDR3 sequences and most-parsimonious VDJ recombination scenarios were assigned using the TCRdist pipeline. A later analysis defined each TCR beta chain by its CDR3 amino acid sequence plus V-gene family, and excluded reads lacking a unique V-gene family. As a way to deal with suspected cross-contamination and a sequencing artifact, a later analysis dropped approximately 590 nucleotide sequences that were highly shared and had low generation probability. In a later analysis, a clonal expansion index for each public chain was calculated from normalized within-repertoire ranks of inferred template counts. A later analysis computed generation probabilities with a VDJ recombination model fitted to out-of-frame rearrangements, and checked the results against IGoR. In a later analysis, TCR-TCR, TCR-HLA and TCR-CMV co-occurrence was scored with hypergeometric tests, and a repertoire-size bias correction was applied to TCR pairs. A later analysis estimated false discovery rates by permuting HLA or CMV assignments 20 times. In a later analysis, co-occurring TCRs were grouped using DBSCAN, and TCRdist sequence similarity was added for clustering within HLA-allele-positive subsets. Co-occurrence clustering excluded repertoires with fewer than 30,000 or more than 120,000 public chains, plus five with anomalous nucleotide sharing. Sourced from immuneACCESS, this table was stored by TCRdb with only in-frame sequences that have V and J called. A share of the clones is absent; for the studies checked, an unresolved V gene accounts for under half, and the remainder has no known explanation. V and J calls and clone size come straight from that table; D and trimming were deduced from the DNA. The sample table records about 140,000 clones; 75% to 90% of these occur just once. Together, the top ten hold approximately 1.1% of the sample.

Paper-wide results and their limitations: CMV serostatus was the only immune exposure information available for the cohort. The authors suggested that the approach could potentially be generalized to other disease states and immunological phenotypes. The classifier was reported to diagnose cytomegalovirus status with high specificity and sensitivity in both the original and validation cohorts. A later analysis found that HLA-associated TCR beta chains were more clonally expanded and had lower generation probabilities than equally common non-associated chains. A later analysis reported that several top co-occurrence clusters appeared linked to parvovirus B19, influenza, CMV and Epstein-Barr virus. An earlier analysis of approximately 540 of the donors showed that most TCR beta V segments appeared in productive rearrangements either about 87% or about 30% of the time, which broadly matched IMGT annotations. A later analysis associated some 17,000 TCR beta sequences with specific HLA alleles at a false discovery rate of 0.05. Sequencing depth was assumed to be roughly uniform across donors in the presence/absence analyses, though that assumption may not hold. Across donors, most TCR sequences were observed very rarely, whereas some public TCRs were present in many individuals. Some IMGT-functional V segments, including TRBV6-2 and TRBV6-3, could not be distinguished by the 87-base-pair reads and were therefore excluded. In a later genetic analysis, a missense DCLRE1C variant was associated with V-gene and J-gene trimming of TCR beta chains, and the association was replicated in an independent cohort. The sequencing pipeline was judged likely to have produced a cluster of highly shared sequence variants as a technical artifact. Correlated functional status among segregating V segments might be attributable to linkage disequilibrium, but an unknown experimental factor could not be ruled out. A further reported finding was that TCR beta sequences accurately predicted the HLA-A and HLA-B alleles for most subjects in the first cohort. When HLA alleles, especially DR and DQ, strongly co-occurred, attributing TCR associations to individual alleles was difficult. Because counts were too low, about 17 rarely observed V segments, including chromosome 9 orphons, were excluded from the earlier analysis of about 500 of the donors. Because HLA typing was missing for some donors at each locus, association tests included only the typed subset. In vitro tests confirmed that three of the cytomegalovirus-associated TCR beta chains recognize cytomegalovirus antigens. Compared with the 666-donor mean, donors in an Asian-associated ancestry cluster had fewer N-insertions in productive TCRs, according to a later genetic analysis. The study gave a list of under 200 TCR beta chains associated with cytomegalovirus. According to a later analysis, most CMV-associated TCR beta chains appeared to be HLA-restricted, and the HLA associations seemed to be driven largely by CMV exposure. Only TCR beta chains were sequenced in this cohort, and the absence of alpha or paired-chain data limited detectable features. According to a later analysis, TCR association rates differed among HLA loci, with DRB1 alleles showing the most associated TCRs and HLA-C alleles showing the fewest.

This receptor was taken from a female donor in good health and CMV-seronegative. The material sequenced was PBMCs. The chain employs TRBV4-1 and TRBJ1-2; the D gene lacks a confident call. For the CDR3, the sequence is CASSQELRNYGYTF. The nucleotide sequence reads TGCGCCAGCAGCCAAGAACTGAGAAACTATGGCTACACCTTC.